This TCR beta chain originates from a study of OX40 agonist ivuxolimab in advanced cancers. Clones were read by immunoSEQ multiplex PCR, and TCRdb kept only the in-frame ones, dropping some. The data contain about 76,000 clones, less than 90% of them singletons. The TCR comes from an adult with an advanced solid tumor such as melanoma, head and neck, liver or kidney cancer. The sequences come from CD4+ or CD8+ T cells sorted from blood, collected in a trial of the OX40 agonist ivuxolimab.

CDR3 bases: TGCGCCAGCAGCCCCGTGGGGTTGGGAAACACCATATATTTT. This codes for CASSPVGLGNTIYF. V gene TRBV5-1 combines with J gene TRBJ1-3; D is ambiguous. Trimming took 4 bases from V and 4 from J, leaving 12 bases between them. This CDR3 contains 14 residues. CDR1 is SGHRS and CDR2 is YFSETQ in the germline V gene.